This TCR beta chain derives from a study of blood T cell repertoires in COVID-19. The wider study: Acute-phase and convalescent COVID-19 samples originated in the United States, Italy and Spain. The cDNA or gDNA used as material had been derived from T cells, B-cell-depleted T cells, or PBMCs.

Methods used by the authors: Reference gene primer amplification gave nucleated cell count estimates. Assay: immunoSEQ multiplex PCR; the TCRdb copy retains only in-frame clones and omits some. The V and J calls and clone size are taken from that table; D and trimming were inferred from the DNA. The data contain 96,000 or so clones, more than 90% of them singletons. The CDR3 has 15 amino acids. Germline V gene sequence: CDR1 SNHLY, CDR2 FYNNEI. With V trimmed by 6 bases and J by 5 bases, 7 bases remained unmatched. The sequence was obtained from a man aged 60-69 years with acute or convalescent COVID-19. The sequenced sample consisted of peripheral blood. The chain is built from TRBV2 and TRBJ2-2; 9 bases align to TRBD1. CDR3: CASRPGTGITGELFF. The CDR3 DNA follows: TGTGCCAGCAGGCCCGGGACAGGGATAACCGGGGAGCTGTTTTTT.